Below are 29 T cell receptor beta chains sequenced from a single sample in a study of blood T cell repertoires in COVID-19 (dated by TCRdb to 2020 to 2021). The method was the immunoSEQ multiplex PCR assay. The table comes from immuneACCESS by way of TCRdb, which keeps in-frame sequences with V and J called. Part of the clones is missing from these tables; in studies checked, under half for an unresolved V gene and the rest for unknown reasons. This sample comprises around 140,000 clones, 65% to 90% of them detected only once. The top ten clonotypes cover roughly 8.2% of the sample. The sample was peripheral blood. These receptors all come from a human donor in a cohort sampled during active COVID-19.

J is TRBJ2-1 and V is TRBV13; tentatively, D is TRBD2 (5 bases). Germline loops: CDR1 PRHDT, CDR2 FYEKMQ (reference sequence). This CDR3 contains 15 residues. The ends were cut back, 1 base at V and 7 bases at J, with 14 bases in the middle. In nucleotides, the CDR3 is TGTGCCAGCAGCTTAGAGGGATCTACGGGGAATGAGCAGTTCTTC. Protein product: CASSLEGSTGNEQFF.

The DNA for the CDR3 is TGTGCCAGCAGCTTAAATCCCCGGGCAACTAATGAAAAACTGTTTTTT. Translated, it gives CASSLNPRATNEKLFF. The chain joins TRBV7-9 to TRBJ1-4; no clear D gene. The CDR3 sequence is 16 residues long. Germline V gene sequence: CDR1 SEHNR, CDR2 FQNEAQ (reference sequence). The V and J ends lost 2 bases and 0 bases respectively, with 10 bases between them.

This clone was observed once. V and J are TRBV3-1 (or the pseudogene TRBV3-2) and TRBJ1-3; possibly TRBD1 for D (5 bases). The CDR3 consists of 17 residues. Germline CDR1 is LGHDT and CDR2 is YNNKEL (reference sequence). Deletions cut 1 base from V and 0 bases from J, with 13 bases between. This chain's CDR3 is CASSQGLAGLSGNTIYF. The CDR3 DNA is TGTGCCAGCAGCCAAGGACTCGCAGGGCTCTCTGGAAACACCATATATTTT.

V is TRBV6-2 or TRBV6-3 and J is TRBJ2-7; 11 nucleotides align to TRBD2. There are 14 residues in the CDR3. The germline CDR1 and CDR2 sequences are MNHEY and SVGEGT. Losses at the gene ends were 5 bases for V and 6 bases for J; bases not matched to a gene: 6. The chain's CDR3 is CASSILAGVGEQYF. CDR3 DNA sequence: TGTGCCAGCAGTATACTAGCGGGAGTGGGCGAGCAGTACTTC.

This clone appeared a few times. This chain joins TRBV6-2 or TRBV6-3 and TRBJ2-7, with a weak D call TRBD1 (5 bases). The length of the CDR3 is 13 residues. Germline V gene lookup returns CDR1 MNHEY and CDR2 SVGEGT. V was cut by 0 bases and J by 2 bases, with 5 bases left in between. The CDR3 bases are TGTGCCAGCAGTTACTCGGGGCCCTACGAGCAGTACTTC. Translation gives CASSYSGPYEQYF.

A single count supports this clone. The J gene is TRBJ2-2, the V gene TRBV5-4; D not certain. The CDR3 is 12 residues long. Germline CDR1 and CDR2: SGHNT and YYREEE (reference sequence). CDR3 sequence reads: CAAAENTGELFF. The CDR3 bases are TGTGCTGCGGCGGAAAACACCGGGGAGCTGTTTTTT.

This chain connects TRBV4-3 to TRBJ2-7; TRBD1 aligns across 8 bases. V lost 4 bases to trimming and J lost 7 bases; unmatched junction nucleotides: 9. CDR1 LGHNA and CDR2 YSLEER come from the germline V gene. CDR3 size: 14 residues. The chain's CDR3 is CASSRGQGKEEQYF. The CDR3, as DNA: TGCGCCAGCAGCCGAGGACAGGGAAAGGAAGAGCAGTACTTC.

The CDR3, as DNA: TGTGCCAGCAACGGAGCGACAGGGTCCGGGGAGCTGTTTTTT. The encoded protein is CASNGATGSGELFF. The chain recombines TRBV6-5 with TRBJ2-2; 7 bases are shared with TRBD1. Trimming cost V 7 bases and J 6 bases; bases outside gene matches: 8. The germline gives CDR1 MNHEY, CDR2 SVGAGI. This CDR3 is 14 amino acids long.

V usage is TRBV19 and J usage is TRBJ2-4, with 7 bases aligning to TRBD1. V lost 6 bases, J lost 1 base, and 3 bases stayed unmatched. Germline V gene lookup returns CDR1 LNHDA and CDR2 SQIVND (reference sequence). The CDR3 sequence is 14 residues long. CDR3 loop: CASRVTGAKNIQYF. As DNA, the CDR3 is TGTGCCAGTAGGGTGACAGGGGCCAAAAACATTCAGTACTTC.

The sample holds a few counts of this clone. The V gene is TRBV3-1 (or the pseudogene TRBV3-2), the J gene TRBJ2-7; the D is unclear. This CDR3 is 15 amino acids long. The V end was cut by 0 bases, the J end by 3 bases, with 12 bases between. Germline V gives CDR1 LGHDT, CDR2 YNNKEL (reference sequence). The CDR3 DNA is TGTGCCAGCAGCCAAGATTTTTCTCGCGGCTACGAGCAGTACTTC. It is translated as CASSQDFSRGYEQYF.

This clone was seen only once. The gene calls are TRBV18 and TRBJ1-6; tentative D call: TRBD1 (5 bases). V shed 4 bases and J shed 7 bases, with 11 bases lying between them. This CDR3 comprises 14 residues. Germline assignment: CDR1 KGHSH and CDR2 LQKENI. For the CDR3, the DNA is TGTGCCAGCTCACAAGCCCAGGGAAATTCACCCCTCCACTTT. Its translation is CASSQAQGNSPLHF.

This sequence joins TRBV7-9 and TRBJ1-6, with a weak D call TRBD1 (6 bases). Germline V gives CDR1 SEHNR, CDR2 FQNEAQ (reference sequence). CDR3 length: 14 amino acids. Trimming removed 7 bases from V and 6 bases from J, with 13 bases in between. CDR3 amino acids: CASKGTSPNSPLHF. The CDR3 nucleotides read TGTGCCAGCAAGGGGACATCGCCTAATTCACCCCTCCACTTT.

The chain employs TRBV19 and TRBJ2-2; 9 bases are shared with TRBD2. CDR1 and CDR2 from the germline V gene are LNHDA and SQIVND (reference sequence). This CDR3 comprises 15 residues. With V trimmed by 5 bases and J by 5 bases, 6 bases remained unmatched. In DNA, the CDR3 is TGTGCCAGTAGTGAGCCTAGCGGGATAACCGGGGAGCTGTTTTTT. Amino acids: CASSEPSGITGELFF. Based on the CDR3 plus reference TRBV19 and TRBJ2-2, the full variable domain is DGGITQSPKYLFRKEGQNVTLSCEQNLNHDAMYWYRQDPGQGLRLIYYSQIVNDFQKGDIAEGYSVSREKKESFPLTVTSAQKNPTAFYLCASSEPSGITGELFFGEGSRLTVL.

This clone occurred a few times. The junction differs from germline at one of its ends, possibly a read error. The chain links TRBV3-1 (or the pseudogene TRBV3-2) to TRBJ2-7; 7 bases match TRBD2. This CDR3 contains 11 residues. Germline V gene sequence: CDR1 LGHDT, CDR2 YNNKEL (reference sequence). The DNA for the CDR3 is TGTGCCAGCAGCCAACTACTAGCGAAGACATTC. This translates into CASSQLLAKTF.

The chain recombines TRBV6-5 with TRBJ1-2; TRBD1 might be the D (5 bases). The germline V and J ends were trimmed by 0 bases and 3 bases, with 11 bases remaining between them. This CDR3 spans 15 amino acids. Germline V lookup: CDR1 MNHEY, CDR2 SVGAGI. CDR3 sequence reads: CASSYSGGAHYGYTF. CDR3 nucleotide sequence: TGTGCCAGCAGTTACTCGGGGGGAGCCCACTATGGCTACACCTTC.

Only one count was recorded for this clone. CDR3 in amino acids: CASRTSGNYNEQFF. CDR3 DNA sequence: TGTGCCAGCAGGACTAGCGGGAACTACAATGAGCAGTTCTTC. The J gene is TRBJ2-1, the V gene TRBV7-2, with TRBD2 matching over 11 bases. Germline loops: CDR1 SGHTA, CDR2 FQGNSA. V was clipped by 6 bases and J by 3 bases; unmatched bases: 1. CDR3 length: 14 residues.

The rearrangement links TRBV6-2 or TRBV6-3 to TRBJ2-5; D perhaps matches TRBD1 (5 bases). CDR3 length equals 14 residues. V dropped 2 bases and J dropped 3 bases, with 10 bases sitting between them. The germline V gene has CDR1 MNHEY and CDR2 SVGEGT. Here the CDR3 reads CASSYPAGKETQYF. The DNA of the CDR3 is TGTGCCAGCAGTTACCCGGCAGGGAAAGAGACCCAGTACTTC.

V is TRBV7-6 and J is TRBJ2-3; the match to TRBD2 covers 11 bases. Germline V gene sequence: CDR1 SGHVS, CDR2 FNYEAQ. The CDR3 sequence is 17 residues long. J lost 0 bases, V lost 1 base, and 3 bases had no gene match. Written as DNA, the CDR3 is TGTGCCAGCAGCTTAGGACTAGCGGGATCTAGCACAGATACGCAGTATTTT. It specifies CASSLGLAGSSTDTQYF.

The chain combines TRBV5-5 with TRBJ1-6; the D is unclear. The V gene's germline CDR1 is SGHKS and CDR2 YYEKEE (reference sequence). Trimming left V 1 base short and J 9 bases short, with 11 bases between. This CDR3 comprises 14 residues. The DNA for the CDR3 is TGTGCCAGCAGCTTGTGGTCAGGTCCTTCACCCCTCCACTTT. Its translation: CASSLWSGPSPLHF.

The J gene is TRBJ1-5, the V gene TRBV27; no clear D. This CDR3 is built from 17 residues. Germline lookup yields CDR1 MNHEY and CDR2 SMNVEV (reference sequence). V lost 1 base, J lost 5 bases, and 18 bases lay in between. Here the CDR3 DNA reads TGTGCCAGCAGTTTATTACCACAACGGGGAGCAGATCAGCCCCAGCATTTT. It codes for CASSLLPQRGADQPQHF.

Only one count was recorded for this clone. The chain carries TRBV5-8 and TRBJ1-1, with TRBD1 matching over 7 bases. Germline CDR1 is SGHTS and CDR2 is YDEGEE. With 3 bases clipped from V and 11 bases from J, the junction kept 13 bases outside the gene matches. CDR3 length: 14 amino acids. The CDR3 bases are TGTGCCAGCAGCTGGGGGACAGCCACCAATAGGGCTTTCTTT. The encoded protein is CASSWGTATNRAFF.

The sample holds a few counts of this clone. The V and J genes are TRBV7-3 and TRBJ1-1; 8 bases are shared with TRBD1. V dropped 5 bases and J dropped 4; count of bases not matched to a gene: 6. The CDR3 has 14 amino acids. In germline, CDR1 is SGHTA, CDR2 FQGTGA. CDR3 loop: CASSDRQGSTEAFF. CDR3 bases: TGTGCCAGCAGCGACCGACAGGGGAGCACTGAAGCTTTCTTT.

This rearrangement joins TRBV9 to TRBJ1-6; weak D call: TRBD1 (6 bases). Germline values: CDR1 SGDLS, CDR2 YYNGEE. Trimming took off 6 bases at V and 3 bases at J, with 7 bases between the two ends. The CDR3 is made up of 13 amino acids. CDR3 region: CASNRVYNSPLHF. CDR3 in DNA: TGTGCCAGCAACAGGGTCTATAATTCACCCCTCCACTTT. The full variable domain, with the rest looked up from reference TRBV9 and TRBJ1-6, is DSGVTQTPKHLITATGQRVTLRCSPRSGDLSVYWYQQSLDQGLQFLIQYYNGEERAKGNILERFSAQQFPDLHSELNLSSLELGDSALYFCASNRVYNSPLHFGNGTRLTVT.

The genes are TRBV7-2 and TRBJ2-3, with 8 nucleotides matching TRBD1. The CDR3 is 17 residues long. Per germline, CDR1 SGHTA and CDR2 FQGNSA. V dropped 2 bases and J dropped 5; count of bases not matched to a gene: 12. The CDR3 spells CASSLKVTGVVRDTQYF. DNA of the CDR3: TGTGCCAGCAGCTTAAAAGTGACAGGGGTTGTTAGAGATACGCAGTATTTT.

The chain combines TRBV3-1 (or the pseudogene TRBV3-2) with TRBJ2-7, with D possibly matching TRBD1 (5 bases). The CDR3 is 16 residues long. Looked up from germline, CDR1 is LGHDT and CDR2 is YNNKEL (reference sequence). V gave up 1 base and J gave up 3 bases, with 16 bases separating them. CDR3 loop: CASSQGTTSGRYEQYF. The CDR3 coding sequence is TGTGCCAGCAGCCAAGGGACAACCTCAGGTCGCTACGAGCAGTACTTC.

The rearrangement joins TRBV5-1 to TRBJ2-7; 10 nucleotides align to TRBD1. V shed 4 bases and J 4 bases; nucleotides not matched to a gene: 5. This CDR3 region has 14 residues. Germline lookup yields CDR1 SGHRS and CDR2 YFSETQ. The CDR3 DNA sequence: TGCGCCAGCAGCGCTAGGGACAGGGGTTACGAGCAGTACTTC. Protein: CASSARDRGYEQYF.

The chain carries TRBV6-5 and TRBJ2-2; D remains unclear. Germline V gene sequence: CDR1 MNHEY, CDR2 SVGAGI. The CDR3 extends over 11 amino acids. Trimming shortened V by 7 bases and J by 7 bases, and 7 bases separated the two germline ends. DNA for the CDR3: TGTGCCAGCACTGGCGGCGGGGAGCTGTTTTTT. Its protein product is CASTGGGELFF.

The chain joins TRBV25-1 to TRBJ2-6, with 7 bases lining up with TRBD2. Germline assignment: CDR1 MGHDK and CDR2 SYGVNS. The CDR3 length is 17 residues. J was trimmed by 0 bases and V by 5 bases; bases with no gene match: 7. DNA for the CDR3: TGTGCCAGCAGTCACTGGGGGGGAGACTCTGGGGCCAACGTCCTGACTTTC. Amino acid sequence: CASSHWGGDSGANVLTF.

The V gene is TRBV11-3, the J gene TRBJ2-5; D is undetermined. Per germline, CDR1 SGHNT and CDR2 YENEEA. There are 13 residues in the CDR3. The V and J ends lost 1 base and 7 bases respectively, with 10 bases between them. CDR3 protein: CASSLGAVRTQYF. DNA for the CDR3: TGTGCCAGCAGCTTAGGGGCAGTGCGGACCCAGTACTTC.